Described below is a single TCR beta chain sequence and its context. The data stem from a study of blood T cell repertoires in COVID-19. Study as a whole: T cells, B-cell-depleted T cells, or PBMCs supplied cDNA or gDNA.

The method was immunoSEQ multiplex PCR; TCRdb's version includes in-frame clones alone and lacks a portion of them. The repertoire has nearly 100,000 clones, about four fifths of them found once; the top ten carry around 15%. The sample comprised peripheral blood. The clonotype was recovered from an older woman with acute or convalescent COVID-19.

CDR3 loop: CASSHQGGGGLYEQFF. The CDR3, as DNA: TGTGCCAGCAGTCACCAGGGCGGGGGAGGGCTATATGAGCAGTTCTTC. This chain joins TRBV6-2 or TRBV6-3 and TRBJ2-1; 7 bases align to TRBD2. Germline lookup yields CDR1 MNHEY and CDR2 SVGEGT. The CDR3 runs to 16 residues. With V trimmed by 5 bases and J by 8 bases, 15 bases remained unmatched.